These 3 T cell receptor beta chains were all obtained from the same sample, sequenced in a study of shared T cell receptors in the human thymus. The method was immunoSEQ multiplex PCR; TCRdb's version includes in-frame clones alone and lacks a portion of them. The table records 550,000 to 800,000 clones, approximately 83% of them present only once. In addition, the sample was reused for a study of human thymus T cells.

Sequencing input: thymocytes. The receptors stem from a girl under three years old with a congenital heart defect.

The chain employs TRBV9 and TRBJ2-1; D might be TRBD2 (5 bases). CDR3 length equals 16 residues. V lost 4 bases to trimming and J lost 7 bases, with 21 bases between them. CDR1 SGDLS and CDR2 YYNGEE come from the germline V gene. The CDR3 DNA follows: TGTGCCAGCAGCCCCCGACTGGTAGCGACGTCAAATGAGCAGTTCTTC. The encoded protein is CASSPRLVATSNEQFF.

V is TRBV28 and J is TRBJ2-5; 9 bases map to TRBD2. The CDR3 extends over 15 amino acids. Germline V gives CDR1 MDHEN, CDR2 SYDVKM. Germline trimming cut 3 bases from V and 3 bases from J; bases unmatched to any gene: 5. Written as DNA, the CDR3 is TGTGCCAGCAGTTTTAAGTCTAGCGGGGAAGAGACCCAGTACTTC. Its protein product is CASSFKSSGEETQYF.

This rearrangement joins TRBV4-3 to TRBJ2-1; TRBD2 matches 7 bases. Germline V gene sequence: CDR1 LGHNA, CDR2 YSLEER. The junction had 13 bases not matched to a gene; V was cut back by 2 bases and J by 0 bases. This CDR3 region has 19 residues. The CDR3: CASSQPGWSGTTSYNEQFF. The DNA of the CDR3 is TGCGCCAGCAGCCAACCCGGCTGGTCAGGGACTACCTCCTACAATGAGCAGTTCTTC.